The next 9 T cell receptor beta chains were all read from a single sample in a study of T cell responses to AZD1222 COVID-19 vaccine listed by TCRdb under 2021. In the paper's terms, the time point label means: baseline before first vaccination. The library was made by the immunoSEQ multiplex PCR assay. TCRdb's version of the immuneACCESS table is confined to in-frame rearrangements and falls short of the full clone set. An unresolved V gene accounts for under half of the shortfall where checked; the remainder is of unknown origin. The sample data list 90,000 to 110,000 clones, and approximately 90% of these were observed just once. The top ten constitute less than 8.5% of the sample. The material sequenced was peripheral blood, taken on day 0 of AZD1222 vaccination. These receptors were obtained from an adult in good health.

The chain links TRBV7-9 to TRBJ1-2; possible D gene TRBD1, 6 bases. The CDR3 length is 13 residues. Looked up from germline, CDR1 is SEHNR and CDR2 is FQNEAQ (reference sequence). Deletions cut 5 bases from V and 4 bases from J, with 11 bases between. CDR3 coding DNA: TGTGCCAGCAGCCTGGACAGTACCTATGGCTACACCTTC. Its protein product is CASSLDSTYGYTF. Filled out from reference TRBV7-9 and TRBJ1-2, the complete variable domain reads DTGVSQNPRHKITKRGQNVTFRCDPISEHNRLYWYRQTLGQGPEFLTYFQNEAQLEKSRLLSDRFSAERPKGSFSTLEIQRTEQGDSAMYLCASSLDSTYGYTFGSGTRLTVV.

The chain joins TRBV7-2 to TRBJ1-1; 7 nucleotides match TRBD1. The germline V gene encodes CDR1 SGHTA and CDR2 FQGNSA. This CDR3 has 15 residues. Losses at the gene ends were 5 bases for V and 1 base for J; bases not matched to a gene: 7. For the CDR3, the DNA is TGTGCCAGCAGCGAGAACAGGGGTGGGAACACTGAAGCTTTCTTT. This encodes CASSENRGGNTEAFF.

This chain connects TRBV27 to TRBJ1-5; 9 bases are shared with TRBD1. The CDR3 is 14 amino acids. The germline V gene encodes CDR1 MNHEY and CDR2 SMNVEV (reference sequence). After removal of 6 bases from V and 7 bases from J, the junction contained 7 bases not matched to a gene. The CDR3 sequence is CASSPGQGGQPQHF. DNA of the CDR3: TGTGCCAGCAGCCCGGGACAGGGAGGGCAGCCCCAGCATTTT.

V is TRBV7-9 and J is TRBJ1-2, with 8 bases that match TRBD1. V lost 5 bases, J lost 4 bases, and 9 bases stayed unmatched. The CDR3 extends over 15 amino acids. CDR1 and CDR2 from the germline V gene are SEHNR and FQNEAQ (reference sequence). CDR3 region: CASSPQGAPIYGYTF. The CDR3 coding sequence is TGTGCCAGCAGCCCCCAGGGGGCCCCTATCTATGGCTACACCTTC.

This clone has a handful of counts. V gene TRBV7-2 combines with J gene TRBJ1-2; 7 nucleotides line up with TRBD1. The J segment lost 0 bases and the V segment lost 0 bases, leaving 4 bases of the junction unmatched. This CDR3 has 16 residues. In germline, CDR1 is SGHTA, CDR2 FQGNSA. The CDR3 loop is CASSLAGQSANYGYTF. The CDR3 bases are TGTGCCAGCAGCTTAGCGGGACAGAGCGCTAACTATGGCTACACCTTC. Drawing the rest from reference TRBV7-2 and TRBJ1-2, the complete variable domain is GAGVSQSPSNKVTEKGKDVELRCDPISGHTALYWYRQSLGQGLEFLIYFQGNSAPDKSGLPSDRFSAERTGGSVSTLTIQRTQQEDSAVYLCASSLAGQSANYGYTFGSGTRLTVV.

The chain joins TRBV29-1 to TRBJ1-1, with TRBD1 matching over 7 bases. Germline V gene data show CDR1 as SQVTM and CDR2 as ANQGSEA. The length of the CDR3 is 12 residues. The junction had 2 bases not matched to a gene; V was cut back by 4 bases and J by 3 bases. The DNA for the CDR3 is TGCAGCGTTGCGACAGGGCACACTGAAGCTTTCTTT. Translated, it gives CSVATGHTEAFF.

V is TRBV4-3 and J is TRBJ2-7, with D possibly TRBD1 on 5 matching bases. Looked up from germline, CDR1 is LGHNA and CDR2 is YSLEER. This CDR3 is built from 15 residues. V was clipped by 0 bases and J by 0 bases, with 9 bases between them. The CDR3 protein is CASSQDLGHSYEQYF. CDR3 DNA sequence: TGCGCCAGCAGCCAAGACTTAGGACACTCCTACGAGCAGTACTTC.

The chain employs TRBV19 and TRBJ1-2; the D gene is possibly TRBD1 (6 bases). This CDR3 spans 17 amino acids. V was trimmed by 6 bases and J by 2 bases, leaving 22 bases between them. Looked up from germline, CDR1 is LNHDA and CDR2 is SQIVND (reference sequence). The CDR3 spells CASSHWGRQDNNYGYTF. The DNA of the CDR3 is TGTGCCAGTAGCCATTGGGGTCGACAGGACAACAACTATGGCTACACCTTC.

The gene calls are TRBV21-1 and TRBJ1-5. TRBV21-1 is designated a pseudogene. The CDR3 is 17 residues long. DNA for the CDR3: TGTGCCAGCAGACTACTATCAAGACACACTGGTAATCAGCCCCAGCATTTT. The encoded protein is CASRLLSRHTGNQPQHF.